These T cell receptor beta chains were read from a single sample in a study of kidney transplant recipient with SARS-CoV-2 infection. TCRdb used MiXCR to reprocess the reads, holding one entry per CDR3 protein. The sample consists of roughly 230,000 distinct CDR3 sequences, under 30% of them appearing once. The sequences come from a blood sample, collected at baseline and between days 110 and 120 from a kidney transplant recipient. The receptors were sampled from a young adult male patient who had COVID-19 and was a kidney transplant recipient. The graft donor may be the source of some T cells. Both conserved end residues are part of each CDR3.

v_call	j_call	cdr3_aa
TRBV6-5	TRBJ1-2	CASRGILTGGGYTF
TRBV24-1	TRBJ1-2	CATNISLSTRKTYGYTF
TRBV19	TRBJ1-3	CASSMTGNTGNTIYF
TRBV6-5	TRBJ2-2	CASSGDAGELFF
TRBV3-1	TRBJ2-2	CASSIPFPISGLTGELFF
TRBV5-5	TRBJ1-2	CASVQVVSRKTYGYTF
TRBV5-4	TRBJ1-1	CASSLAGLYTEAFF
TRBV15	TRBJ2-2	CATSREQGLAGVRDTGELFF
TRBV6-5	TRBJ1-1	CASRLTVSEATEAFF
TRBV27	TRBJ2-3	CASSLRPPVQTDTQYF
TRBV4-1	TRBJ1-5	CASSQDEGVPRPQHF
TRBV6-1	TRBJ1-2	CASSEDVRGLLYTF
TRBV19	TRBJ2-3	CASISSGSLNTQYF
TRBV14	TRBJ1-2	CASSQDGARAMYGYTF
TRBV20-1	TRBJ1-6	CSARDLQSSYNSPLHF
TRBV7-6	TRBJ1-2	CASSDRDESRKTYGYTF
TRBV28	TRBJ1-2	CASSTGGANGYTF
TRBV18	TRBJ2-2	CASSQGTGAVTGELFF
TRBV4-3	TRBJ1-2	CASSGSPGRRKTYGYTF
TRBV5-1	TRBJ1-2	CASSLGTGGRIYGYTF
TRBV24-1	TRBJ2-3	CATSAPARGSTDTRYF
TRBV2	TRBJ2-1	CASSERQGSYNEQFF
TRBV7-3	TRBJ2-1	CASSLGRTSYNEQFF
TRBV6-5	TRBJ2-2	CASSTGTFTGELFF
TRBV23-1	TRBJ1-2	CASSRGQLRRKTYGYTF
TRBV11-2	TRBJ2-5	CASSPTGGETQYF
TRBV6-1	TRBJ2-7	CASSEGGETSYEQYF
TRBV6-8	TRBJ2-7	CASSHTGAYEQYF
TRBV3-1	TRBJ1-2	CASSNGCTLRKTYGYTF
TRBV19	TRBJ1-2	CASSCPMTNRKTYGYTF
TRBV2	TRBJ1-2	CASSEVRTPTLGYTF
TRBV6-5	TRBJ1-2	CAAKTGNYGYTF
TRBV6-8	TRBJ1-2	CASSIVRRSRKTYGYTF
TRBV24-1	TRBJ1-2	CATSESNSTRKTYGYTF
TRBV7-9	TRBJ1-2	CASSPGTGLGYTF
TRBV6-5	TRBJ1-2	CASSYSTGVGTNYGYTF
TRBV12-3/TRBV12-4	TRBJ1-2	CASSLEGARNYGYTF
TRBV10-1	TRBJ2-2	CASSPGGGTGELFF
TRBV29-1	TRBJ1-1	CSVLRQWNTEAFF
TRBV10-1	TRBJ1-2	CASSGVLRSRKTYGYTF
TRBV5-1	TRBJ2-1	CASSPTSGRAHEQFF
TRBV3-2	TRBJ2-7	CASSLGRAWEQYF
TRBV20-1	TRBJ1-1	CSARDDGTGVNTEAFF
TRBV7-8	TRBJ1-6	CASSLGDRFNSPLHF
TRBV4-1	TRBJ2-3	CASSQPERQGWDTQYF
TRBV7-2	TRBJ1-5	CASSYRVEQPQHF
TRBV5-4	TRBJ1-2	CASGSSVPGKTYGYTF
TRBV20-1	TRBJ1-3	CSARDGRGGTGLAGNTIYF
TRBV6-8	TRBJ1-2	CASSRFTRSGKTYGYTF
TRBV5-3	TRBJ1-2	CARLQRVVRKTYGYTF
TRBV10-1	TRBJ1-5	CASSKKVGANQPQHF
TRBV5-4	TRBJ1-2	CASTVLVPGKTYGYTF